The 26 T cell receptor beta chains in this list originate from one sample, sequenced in a study of cytomegalovirus exposure and HLA in healthy donors. TCRdb keeps only in-frame clones here, not all; method: immunoSEQ multiplex PCR. The sample lists about 130,000 clones, about nine tenths occurring once. The sequenced sample was PBMCs. The receptors were sampled from a woman aged 18 to 35 in good health and CMV-seronegative.

The genes are TRBV10-1 and TRBJ2-1, with 9 bases fitting TRBD1. The CDR3 totals 13 residues. CDR1 is WNHNN, CDR2 SYGVQD, per germline (reference sequence). The V and J ends lost 3 bases and 7 bases, in that order; junction bases with no gene match: 1. CDR3 in DNA: TGCGCCAGCAGTGAAGGACAGGGGAATGAGCAGTTCTTC. This encodes CASSEGQGNEQFF.

The V gene is TRBV7-2, the J gene TRBJ2-2, with 11 bases lining up with TRBD2. Germline lookup yields CDR1 SGHTA and CDR2 FQGNSA. Trimming cost V 4 bases and J 6 bases; bases outside gene matches: 4. The CDR3 runs to 15 residues. The CDR3 protein is CASSSLAGVSGELFF. CDR3 coding DNA: TGTGCCAGCAGCTCACTAGCGGGAGTTTCCGGGGAGCTGTTTTTT.

J is TRBJ2-1 and V is TRBV5-8, with 10 bases matching TRBD2. The V gene end was trimmed by 1 base and the J gene end by 0 bases; junction bases not matched to a gene: 10. The CDR3 contains 19 residues. Germline loops: CDR1 SGHTS, CDR2 YDEGEE. CDR3: CASSLPLYSGRLSYNEQFF. The CDR3 coding sequence is TGTGCCAGCAGCTTGCCTTTATATAGCGGGAGGCTCTCCTACAATGAGCAGTTCTTC.

This chain joins TRBV19 and TRBJ2-7; the D gene is possibly TRBD1 (6 bases). From germline, CDR1 is LNHDA and CDR2 SQIVND (reference sequence). The CDR3 length is 12 residues. V was shortened by 6 bases and J by 5 bases, with 11 bases between the two germline ends. The CDR3 spells CASSLTGNEQYF. CDR3 nucleotide sequence: TGTGCCAGTAGCCTCACAGGGAACGAGCAGTACTTC.

V usage is TRBV27 and J usage is TRBJ2-2; D possibly corresponds to TRBD1 (7 bases). Germline V gives CDR1 MNHEY, CDR2 SMNVEV (reference sequence). Deletions cut 0 bases from V and 1 base from J, with 15 bases between. This CDR3 is built from 18 residues. The CDR3 DNA is TGTGCCAGCAGTTTATCCGGGGCAGGGGGACTGAACACCGGGGAGCTGTTTTTT. Translation gives CASSLSGAGGLNTGELFF.

V usage is TRBV19 and J usage is TRBJ1-4, with TRBD1 matching 9 bases. Trimming took 5 bases from V and 7 from J; bases not matched to a gene: 8. This CDR3 contains 15 residues. Germline V gene lookup returns CDR1 LNHDA and CDR2 SQIVND (reference sequence). Written as DNA, the CDR3 is TGTGCCAGTAGTTACAGGGGGCAAGCTCCTGAAAAACTGTTTTTT. It yields the protein CASSYRGQAPEKLFF.

This rearrangement joins TRBV6-1 to TRBJ1-2, with a weak D call TRBD1 (5 bases). CDR1 and CDR2 from the germline V gene are MNHNS and SASEGT. The V gene lost 3 bases and the J gene lost 8 bases, with 13 bases spanning the gap. CDR3 length equals 13 residues. Here the CDR3 DNA reads TGTGCCAGCAGTGATTGGGGGAGGGGCGGCTACACCTTC. Translation gives CASSDWGRGGYTF.

The gene calls are TRBV11-3 and TRBJ1-3; the D is unclear. Trimming took 5 bases from V and 0 from J, leaving 14 bases between them. This CDR3 spans 16 amino acids. CDR1 and CDR2 (germline): SGHNT, YENEEA. The CDR3 sequence: CASSPSSMHSGNTIYF. CDR3 nucleotides: TGTGCCAGCAGCCCCTCTTCTATGCACTCTGGAAACACCATATATTTT.

The CDR3 region is CASSFSRFRATSGVSYNEQFF. CDR3 coding DNA: TGTGCCAGCAGCTTTTCTAGATTTCGGGCGACTAGCGGAGTCTCCTACAATGAGCAGTTCTTC. J is TRBJ2-1 and V is TRBV13; TRBD2 agrees at 9 bases. The CDR3 is 21 amino acids. Germline V lookup: CDR1 PRHDT, CDR2 FYEKMQ (reference sequence). Trimming took 3 bases from V and 0 from J; bases not matched to a gene: 18.

This clone was found a few times. Other DNA sequences from this sample encode an identical CDR3 as well. V gene TRBV19 combines with J gene TRBJ2-3, with no clear D. The ends were cut back, 3 bases at V and 6 bases at J, with 4 bases in the middle. This CDR3 has 11 amino acids. Germline CDR1 LNHDA, CDR2 SQIVND (reference sequence). CDR3 DNA sequence: TGTGCCAGTAGTATCGGGGATACGCAGTATTTT. Its translation is CASSIGDTQYF.

The chain is built from TRBV28 and TRBJ1-4, with TRBD1 matching 8 bases. Germline-derived CDR1 and CDR2 are MDHEN and SYDVKM. Trimming at V came to 3 bases and at J to 7 bases, leaving 13 bases not matched to a gene. The CDR3 is 17 amino acids. The CDR3 DNA reads TGTGCCAGCAGTTTTGGCCGGTACAGGGGGACGGGTGAAAAACTGTTTTTT. It translates to CASSFGRYRGTGEKLFF.

The CDR3 reads CASREVGTGFHEQYF. The CDR3, as DNA: TGTGCCAGCAGAGAGGTGGGGACAGGGTTCCACGAGCAGTACTTC. The chain couples TRBV28 to TRBJ2-7, with 9 bases fitting TRBD1. The length of the CDR3 is 15 residues. V lost 6 bases to trimming and J lost 5 bases; unmatched junction nucleotides: 11. CDR1 is MDHEN, CDR2 SYDVKM, per germline.

The chain is built from TRBV4-1 and TRBJ2-7, with a possible D match to TRBD2 (6 bases). Germline CDR1 reads MGHRA; CDR2 reads YSYEKL. Between the trimmed V and J ends, which lost 4 bases and 2 bases, there was a span of 12 bases. This CDR3 spans 14 amino acids. The CDR3, as DNA: TGCGCCAGCAGCCTCCGTAGCGGAACCTACGAGCAGTACTTC. Translating it yields CASSLRSGTYEQYF.

The V call is TRBV18, the J call TRBJ2-3; TRBD2 matches 8 bases. V shed 0 bases, J shed 1 base, and the junction held 9 bases outside the gene matches. This CDR3 is built from 18 residues. Germline assignment: CDR1 KGHSH and CDR2 LQKENI. The CDR3 loop is CASSPPPGGGFGTDTQYF. The CDR3 nucleotides read TGTGCCAGCTCACCACCGCCGGGAGGGGGGTTTGGCACAGATACGCAGTATTTT.

This chain connects TRBV6-5 to TRBJ1-2; 7 positions agree with TRBD1. CDR3 length: 13 amino acids. V dropped 8 bases and J dropped 4; count of bases not matched to a gene: 7. Germline V gene data show CDR1 as MNHEY and CDR2 as SVGAGI. The CDR3: CASGLQGGYGYTF. CDR3 DNA sequence: TGTGCCAGCGGACTCCAGGGGGGCTATGGCTACACCTTC.

The chain uses TRBV4-1 and TRBJ2-7; weak D call: TRBD1 (6 bases). The CDR3 contains 14 residues. Trimming pared 3 bases from V and 4 bases from J, leaving 13 bases between. Germline assignment: CDR1 MGHRA and CDR2 YSYEKL. The CDR3 loop reads CASSHYTGTYEQYF. CDR3 nucleotide sequence: TGCGCCAGCAGCCACTACACAGGGACGTACGAGCAGTACTTC.

This clone was detected only once. The chain couples TRBV10-3 to TRBJ2-2; D is perhaps TRBD1 (6 bases). The CDR3 extends over 17 amino acids. Looked up from germline, CDR1 is ENHRY and CDR2 is SYGVKD. V lost 4 bases, J lost 1 base, and 16 bases lay in between. In nucleotides, the CDR3 is TGTGCCATCAGTGGGGCCGCCGTGGGACAGAACACCGGGGAGCTGTTTTTT. This encodes CAISGAAVGQNTGELFF.

The chain couples TRBV7-6 to TRBJ2-7; D possibly corresponds to TRBD2 (6 bases). V shed 5 bases and J shed 5 bases, with 19 bases lying between them. Germline V lookup: CDR1 SGHVS, CDR2 FNYEAQ. This CDR3 is 15 amino acids long. CDR3 bases: TGTGCCAGCAGCGAAACTAGCTCCCTTGTCGACGAGCAGTACTTC. Residues: CASSETSSLVDEQYF.

The gene calls are TRBV11-1 and TRBJ1-1; TRBD1 agrees at 9 bases. With V trimmed by 3 bases and J by 4 bases, 0 bases remained unmatched. The CDR3 length is 13 residues. Germline V gene sequence: CDR1 SGHAT, CDR2 FQDESV (reference sequence). CDR3 bases: TGTGCCAGCAGCTTGACAGGGGGCACTGAAGCTTTCTTT. It translates to CASSLTGGTEAFF.

The rearrangement links TRBV5-1 to TRBJ2-5; TRBD2 matches 12 bases. Per germline, CDR1 SGHRS and CDR2 YFSETQ. Trimming at V came to 4 bases and at J to 4 bases, leaving 5 bases not matched to a gene. This CDR3 contains 15 residues. CDR3 in amino acids: CASSRPTSGGETQYF. Here the CDR3 DNA reads TGCGCCAGCAGCCGCCCGACTAGCGGGGGAGAGACCCAGTACTTC.

CDR3 sequence (DNA): TGTGCCAGCACACTAGCGTTGGGAGATACGCAGTATTTT. It translates to CASTLALGDTQYF. The rearrangement uses TRBV7-2 and TRBJ2-3; 7 bases align to TRBD2. The ends lost 7 bases at V and 5 bases at J; junction bases unmatched: 6. This CDR3 comprises 13 residues. The germline V gene encodes CDR1 SGHTA and CDR2 FQGNSA.

This clone was counted once. The chain is built from TRBV28 and TRBJ1-3, with 9 nucleotides matching TRBD1. The germline V gene encodes CDR1 MDHEN and CDR2 SYDVKM. This CDR3 has 14 amino acids. J lost 5 bases, V lost 1 base, and 0 bases had no gene match. The CDR3, as DNA: TGTGCCAGCAGTTTATACAGGGGGCGAAACACCATATATTTT. As protein: CASSLYRGRNTIYF.

CDR3 region: CASSQTTTAIDEQFF. The CDR3 coding sequence is TGCGCCAGCAGCCAGACAACGACCGCCATCGATGAGCAGTTCTTC. The chain carries TRBV4-1 and TRBJ2-1; no clear D gene. The CDR3 extends over 15 amino acids. V lost 3 bases and J lost 8, with 17 bases in between. CDR1 and CDR2 from the germline V gene are MGHRA and YSYEKL.

This clone was detected once. V and J are TRBV11-3 and TRBJ2-3; D is possibly TRBD2 (6 bases). From germline, CDR1 is SGHNT and CDR2 YENEEA. With 1 base removed from V and 0 bases from J, the gap between germline ends came to 14 bases. This CDR3 contains 17 residues. CDR3 protein: CASSLGIVSGSTDTQYF. In DNA, the CDR3 is TGTGCCAGCAGCTTAGGTATCGTGAGCGGGAGCACAGATACGCAGTATTTT.

The sample holds one count of this clone. V and J are TRBV28 and TRBJ1-2; D possibly corresponds to TRBD1 (5 bases). Trimming stripped 3 bases from V and 4 bases from J, with 12 bases between. This CDR3 region has 14 residues. Germline V gene sequence: CDR1 MDHEN, CDR2 SYDVKM. CDR3 sequence (DNA): TGTGCCAGCAGTTTCCCGCGGGGGACCTATGGCTACACCTTC. It codes for CASSFPRGTYGYTF.

This clone was picked up one time. V gene TRBV15 combines with J gene TRBJ2-7; TRBD1 matches at 7 bases. The CDR3 runs 13 residues. In germline, CDR1 is LNHNV, CDR2 YYDKDF (reference sequence). V lost 7 bases, J lost 2 bases, and 5 bases stayed unmatched. The CDR3 bases are TGTGCCACCAAGGGGGCTGGGACCTACGAGCAGTACTTC. It encodes CATKGAGTYEQYF.